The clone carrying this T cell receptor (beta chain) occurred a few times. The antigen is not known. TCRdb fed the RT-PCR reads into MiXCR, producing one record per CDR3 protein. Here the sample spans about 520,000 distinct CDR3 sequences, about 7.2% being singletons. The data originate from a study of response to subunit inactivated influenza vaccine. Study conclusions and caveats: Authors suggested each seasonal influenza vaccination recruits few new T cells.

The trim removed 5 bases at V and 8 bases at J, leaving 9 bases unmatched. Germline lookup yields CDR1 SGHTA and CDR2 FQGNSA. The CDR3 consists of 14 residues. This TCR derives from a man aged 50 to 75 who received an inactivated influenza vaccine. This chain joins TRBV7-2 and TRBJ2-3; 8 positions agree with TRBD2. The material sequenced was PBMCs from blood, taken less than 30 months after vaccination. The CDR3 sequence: CASSRTSPPCTQYF. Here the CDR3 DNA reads TGTGCCAGCAGCAGGACTAGCCCGCCATGTACGCAGTATTTT.